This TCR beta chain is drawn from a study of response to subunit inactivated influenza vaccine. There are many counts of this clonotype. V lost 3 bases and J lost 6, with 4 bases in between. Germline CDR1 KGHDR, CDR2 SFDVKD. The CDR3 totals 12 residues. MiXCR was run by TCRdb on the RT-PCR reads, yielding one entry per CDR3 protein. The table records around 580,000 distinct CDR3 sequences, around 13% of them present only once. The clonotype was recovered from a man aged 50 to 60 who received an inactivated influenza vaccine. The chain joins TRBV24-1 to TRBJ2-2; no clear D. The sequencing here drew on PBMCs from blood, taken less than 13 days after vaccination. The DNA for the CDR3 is TGTGCCACCAGTGATCGGGCCGGGGAGCTGTTTTTT. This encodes CATSDRAGELFF.